One and the same sample provided the 4 T cell receptor beta chains below, sequenced in a study of shared clonotypes between healthy human individuals. Assay: immunoSEQ multiplex PCR; the TCRdb copy retains only in-frame clones and omits some. The table includes about 480,000 clones, around 74% detected once. The sequencing input was PBMCs. These receptors all stem from a woman aged 40 to 50 in good health. Some clones in this sample may be carry-over from other donors' samples.

The V gene is TRBV5-4, the J gene TRBJ2-7, with a weak D call TRBD1 (6 bases). The CDR3 is 14 amino acids. CDR1 SGHNT and CDR2 YYREEE come from the germline V gene (reference sequence). Trimming pared 6 bases from V and 6 bases from J, leaving 19 bases between. CDR3 protein: CASTSTGMETEQYF. The CDR3 DNA is TGTGCCAGCACCTCAACAGGGATGGAAACCGAGCAGTACTTC.

The CDR3 DNA reads as TGTGCCAGCAGCGAAGCCCCGGACCAAAGGGGGGACTACAATGAGCAGTTCTTC. Translating gives CASSEAPDQRGDYNEQFF. V usage is TRBV4-2 and J usage is TRBJ2-1; possibly TRBD1 or TRBD2 for D (6 bases each). This CDR3 has 18 amino acids. Trimming shortened V by 5 bases and J by 3 bases, and 23 bases separated the two germline ends. Germline V gene data show CDR1 as LGHNA and CDR2 as YNFKEQ.

The chain combines TRBV4-3 with TRBJ2-2, with 12 bases that match TRBD1. Germline CDR1 LGHNA, CDR2 YSLEER. The V segment lost 0 bases and the J segment 7 bases; nucleotides outside the gene matches: 12. This CDR3 is 19 amino acids long. This CDR3 reads CASSQEVGGQGAGYGELFF. CDR3 DNA: TGCGCCAGCAGCCAAGAAGTAGGGGGACAGGGGGCTGGCTACGGGGAGCTGTTTTTT.

The chain uses TRBV7-8 and TRBJ1-3; no firm D call. Trimming took 6 bases from V and 4 from J, leaving 10 bases between them. The CDR3 sequence is 13 residues long. The germline V gene has CDR1 SGHVS and CDR2 FQNEAQ. CDR3 DNA: TGTGCCAGCAGGGCTTCTGGCGGAAACACCATATATTTT. It translates to CASRASGGNTIYF.